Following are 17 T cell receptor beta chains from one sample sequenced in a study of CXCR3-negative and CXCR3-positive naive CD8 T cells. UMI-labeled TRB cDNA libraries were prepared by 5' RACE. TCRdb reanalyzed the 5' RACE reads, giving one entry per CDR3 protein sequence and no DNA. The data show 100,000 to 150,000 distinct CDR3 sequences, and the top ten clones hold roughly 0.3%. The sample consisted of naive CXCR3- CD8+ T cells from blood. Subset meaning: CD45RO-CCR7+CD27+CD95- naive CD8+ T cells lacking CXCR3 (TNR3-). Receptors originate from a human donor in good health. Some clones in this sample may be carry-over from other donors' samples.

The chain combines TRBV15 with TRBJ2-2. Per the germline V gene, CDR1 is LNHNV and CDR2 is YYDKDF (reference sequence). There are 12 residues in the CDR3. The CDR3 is CATSRSSGELFF.

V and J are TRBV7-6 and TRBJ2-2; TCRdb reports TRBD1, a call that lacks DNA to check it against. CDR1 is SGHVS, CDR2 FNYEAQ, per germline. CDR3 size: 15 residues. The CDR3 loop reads CASSPGTANTGELFF.

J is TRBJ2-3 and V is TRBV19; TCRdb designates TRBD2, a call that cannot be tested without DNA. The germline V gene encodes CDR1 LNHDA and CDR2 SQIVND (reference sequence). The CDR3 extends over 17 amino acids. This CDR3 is CASSTTAGTPEGDTQYF.

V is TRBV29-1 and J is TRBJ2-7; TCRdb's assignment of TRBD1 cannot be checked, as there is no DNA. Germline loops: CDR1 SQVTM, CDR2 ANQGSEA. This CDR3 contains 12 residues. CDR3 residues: CSAARQGYEQYF.

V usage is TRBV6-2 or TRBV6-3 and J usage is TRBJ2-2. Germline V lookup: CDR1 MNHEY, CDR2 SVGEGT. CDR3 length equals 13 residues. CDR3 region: CAVGYANTGELFF.

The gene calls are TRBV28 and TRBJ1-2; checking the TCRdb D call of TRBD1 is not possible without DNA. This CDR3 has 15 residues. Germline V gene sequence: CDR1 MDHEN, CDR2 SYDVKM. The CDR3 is CASSLEDRANYGYTF.

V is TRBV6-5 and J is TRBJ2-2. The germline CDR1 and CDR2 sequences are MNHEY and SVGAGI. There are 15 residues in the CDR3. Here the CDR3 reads CASSYSKANTGELFF.

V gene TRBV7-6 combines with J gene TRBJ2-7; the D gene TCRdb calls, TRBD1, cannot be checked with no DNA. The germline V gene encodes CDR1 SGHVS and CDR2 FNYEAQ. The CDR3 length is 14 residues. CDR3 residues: CASSLAIGGYEQYF.

The CDR3 reads CASSQEGLAVTGELFF. The chain has TRBV4-1 and TRBJ2-2; TCRdb names TRBD2, which stays unverified in the absence of DNA. The CDR3 contains 16 residues. The germline V gene encodes CDR1 MGHRA and CDR2 YSYEKL.

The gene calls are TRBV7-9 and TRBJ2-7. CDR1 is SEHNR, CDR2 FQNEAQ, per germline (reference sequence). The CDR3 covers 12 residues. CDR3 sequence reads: CASSLVEFEQYF.

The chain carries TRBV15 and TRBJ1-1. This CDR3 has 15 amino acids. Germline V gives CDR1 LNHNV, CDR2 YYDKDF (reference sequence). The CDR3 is CATSRELRGGTEAFF.

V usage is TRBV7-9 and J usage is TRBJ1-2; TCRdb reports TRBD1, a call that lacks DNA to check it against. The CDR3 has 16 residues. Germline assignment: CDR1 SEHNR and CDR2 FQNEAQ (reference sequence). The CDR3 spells CASSLEGGQKSYGYTF.

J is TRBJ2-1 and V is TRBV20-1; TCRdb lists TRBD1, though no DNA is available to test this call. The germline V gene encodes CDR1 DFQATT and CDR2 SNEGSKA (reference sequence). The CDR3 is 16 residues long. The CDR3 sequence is CSARDMTGQAILEQFF.

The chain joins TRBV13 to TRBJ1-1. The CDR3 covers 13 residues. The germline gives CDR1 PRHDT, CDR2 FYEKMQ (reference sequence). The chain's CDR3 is CASSLFGDTEAFF. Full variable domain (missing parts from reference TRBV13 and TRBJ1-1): AAGVIQSPRHLIKEKRETATLKCYPIPRHDTVYWYQQGPGQDPQFLISFYEKMQSDKGSIPDRFSAQQFSDYHSELNMSSLELGDSALYFCASSLFGDTEAFFGQGTRLTVV.

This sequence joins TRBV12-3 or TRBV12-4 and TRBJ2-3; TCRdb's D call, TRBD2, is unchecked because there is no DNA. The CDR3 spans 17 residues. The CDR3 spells CASSFKPLAGNTDTQYF.

CDR3 loop: CASRNLDYQQETQYF. The chain employs TRBV6-2 or TRBV6-3 and TRBJ2-5; without DNA, the TCRdb call of TRBD2 cannot be checked. The CDR3 contains 15 residues. The germline CDR1 and CDR2 sequences are MNHEY and SVGEGT.

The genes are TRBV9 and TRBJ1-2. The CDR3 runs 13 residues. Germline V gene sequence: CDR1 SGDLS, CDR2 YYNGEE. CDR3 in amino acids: CASSDYRTYGYTF.